Below, one TCR beta chain is given with its context. The data derive from a study of T cell clones after liver transplantation. Study overall: TCRbeta sequencing after a pre-transplant mixed lymphocyte reaction identified graft-donor-reactive clones, later tracked in post-transplant blood.

The assay was immunoSEQ multiplex PCR, and TCRdb's table has in-frame clones only and misses some. The table shows about 7,900 clones, with approximately 80% occurring only once. Germline-derived CDR1 and CDR2 are GTSNPN and SVGIG (reference sequence). Trimming stripped 2 bases from V and 5 bases from J, with 12 bases between. The length of the CDR3 is 13 residues. This chain links TRBV30 with TRBJ1-1; D gene unclear. This TCR derives from a human donor who received a liver transplant. The sample consisted of CD8+ T cells from blood, taken before liver transplant. The CDR3: CAWSWESSTEAFF. The CDR3 bases are TGTGCCTGGAGTTGGGAGAGTAGTACTGAAGCTTTCTTT.